This TCR beta chain comes out of a study of patients and donors after allogeneic stem cell transplantation. This clonotype was observed a few times. TCRdb re-derived calls from the RT-PCR reads in MiXCR, one entry per CDR3 protein. The sample yields 900,000 to 1,000,000 distinct CDR3 sequences, 15% to 20% seen once. Germline CDR1 reads MNHNS; CDR2 reads SASEGT. V lost 4 bases and J 14 bases, leaving 9 bases between the germline ends. The CDR3 covers 10 residues. The TCR originated in a human donor who was either an allogeneic HSCT recipient or a stem cell or donor lymphocyte infusion donor (not recorded which). It is not recorded whose cells these are; they may come from a transplant donor. Sequenced material: blood, either unsorted or a sorted T cell fraction (not recorded which). V is TRBV6-1 and J is TRBJ1-3; D gene uncertain. This CDR3 reads CASSASLLYF. The CDR3 region has the DNA TGTGCCAGCAGTGCTTCATTGTTATATTTT.